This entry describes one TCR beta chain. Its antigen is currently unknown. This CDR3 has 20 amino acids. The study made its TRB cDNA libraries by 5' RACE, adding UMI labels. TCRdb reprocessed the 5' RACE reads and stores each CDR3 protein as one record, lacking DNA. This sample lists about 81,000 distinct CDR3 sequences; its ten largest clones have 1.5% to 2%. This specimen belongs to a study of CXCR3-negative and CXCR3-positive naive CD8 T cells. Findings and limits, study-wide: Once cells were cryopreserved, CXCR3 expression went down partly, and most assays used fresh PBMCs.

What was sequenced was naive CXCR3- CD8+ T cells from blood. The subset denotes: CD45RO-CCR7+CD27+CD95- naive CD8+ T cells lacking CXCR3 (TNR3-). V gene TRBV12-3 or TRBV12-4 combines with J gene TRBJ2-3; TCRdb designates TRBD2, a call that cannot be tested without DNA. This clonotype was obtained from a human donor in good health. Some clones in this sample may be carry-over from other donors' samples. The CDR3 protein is CASRGDSPLEFREGADTQYF.